This entry features one TCR beta chain sequence. Antigen unknown. TCRbeta library construction was performed incorporating unique molecular identifiers. TCRdb redid the calling of the PCR reads with MiXCR, one entry per CDR3 protein. The sample lists about 600,000 distinct CDR3 sequences, about an eighth occurring once. The data derive from a study of T-cell reconstitution after alpha-beta-depleted transplantation in children. Study-level findings and limits: The study traced high day-60 TCRbeta diversity in some patients to surviving recipient T cells and thymic progenitors. At one year after transplant, newly produced T cells mostly accounted for T-cell counts and diversity.

The CDR3 totals 13 residues. V lost 5 bases and J 7 bases, leaving 15 bases between the germline ends. CDR1 and CDR2 from the germline V gene are MNHEY and SMNVEV (reference sequence). Material: PBMCs, mostly from graft donor cells, obtained 360 days after TCRalphabeta/CD19-depleted stem cell transplant. This chain uses TRBV27 with TRBJ2-7, with no clear D. The clonotype comes from a male patient between 5 and 17 years old who had a stem cell transplant for acute myeloid leukemia, so the T cells may come from the graft donor. The CDR3 spells CASSTLPLREQYF. The DNA of the CDR3 is TGTGCCAGCAGTACGCTACCCTTACGGGAGCAGTACTTC.